This T cell receptor (beta chain) derives from a study of T cell responses to AZD1222 COVID-19 vaccine (dated by TCRdb to about 2021). About the study as a whole: TCR sequencing covered roughly 230 trial participants: 200 to 210 given two doses of AZD1222 and 26 given two doses of MenACWY control vaccine. Trial participants were enrolled by age into 18-55, 56-69 and 70-plus year subgroups, with 148, 28 and 57 TCR-sequenced participants respectively. The investigation overall reported the following: Conclusions about previously exposed vaccinees are limited, since just a handful of AZD1222 recipients were seropositive for SARS-CoV-2 at baseline. The 56-69-year group was small, and its depth increase did not reach significance, likely because of low power. Participants were mostly white British and included more females than males, and it was suggested by the authors that clonal diversity may have been underestimated. Nearly half of unique spike-specific TCRs reportedly recognized epitopes outside regions mutated in the B.1.351 and B.1.1.7 variants. After two AZD1222 doses, both the breadth and the depth of spike-specific TCRs were significantly higher than at day 0 and than in MenACWY recipients. Because no samples from the day 14 peak response were available, repertoires could be characterized only after the peak T cell response. Vaccine-associated CD4 TCRs spanned the whole spike protein, with dominant responses in regions 160-218 and 743-854.

As for this clone: The antigen this receptor binds is unknown. No base quality values were provided; no much bigger clone lies one nucleotide off.

In light of the paper, this sample's time point label describes: about 28 days (+/-7) after the second vaccine dose. Because spike-specific TCR depth and breadth did not differ between the two schedules, AZD1222 recipients who got a second dose at roughly 4 weeks were pooled with those who got a second dose at roughly 12 weeks. Samples from vaccinated people were obtained from the UK trials COV001 and COV002, which included a single-blind randomized controlled phase 2/3 trial of AZD1222 (ChAdOx1 nCoV-19) in healthy adults. Trial participant PBMC samples were collected at day 0 and day 28 after the second dose for TCRbeta chain sequencing. The CDR3 covers 16 residues, taking in both the cysteine and the phenylalanine. Of the read, only the CDR3 DNA is kept; its 48 bases are in frame from base 1. V is cut by 1 base and J by 3 bases, and the space between the germline ends is 13 bases. The germline V gene sets CDR1 to MNHEY and CDR2 to SVGEGT.

The CDR3 regions of human TCRbeta chains were analyzed by immunosequencing. Under the source paper's analysis protocol: TCRs in the repertoires were compared against a reference library of SARS-CoV-2-specific TCRs that had been generated with the MIRA antigen-specificity platform. Breadth was defined as the fraction of unique TCRs that were SARS-CoV-2-associated. Depth was defined as the fraction of total T cells that were SARS-CoV-2-associated. Using the MIRA data, each spike-specific TCR was assigned both to the spike region to which the TCR was reactive and to a CD4 or CD8 class. Log10-transformed breadth and depth values were compared by one-way ANOVA with Sidak's multiple comparisons tests. TCRdb obtained this table from immuneACCESS and retained in-frame rearrangements with V and J assigned. These tables miss some clones; where compared with another copy, unresolved V genes account for less than half of the shortfall, and the remainder is unexplained. V, J and clone size are those of that table, while D and trimming were read from the DNA. The sample contains some 130,000 clones, approximately 86% of them found a single time. The ten largest clones represent 4.5% to 6.5% of the sample.

The sequence came from an adult who received the AZD1222 COVID-19 vaccine. This specimen consisted of peripheral blood, obtained 28 days after the second AZD1222 dose. The chain uses TRBV6-2 or TRBV6-3 and TRBJ2-1; the D gene could be either TRBD1 or TRBD2, each agreeing at 6 bases. The CDR3: CASSYYGGKFYNEQFF. The DNA reads as follows: TGTGCCAGCAGTTACTACGGGGGCAAGTTCTACAATGAGCAGTTCTTC.